The present T cell receptor (beta chain) was sequenced within a study of shared clonotypes between healthy human individuals. Study-level background: The people who gave samples were two women and a few men aged 18 to 49.

Repertoires were generated with immunoSEQ multiplex PCR, while TCRdb's copy carries only in-frame clones and drops some. The profile shows over a million clones, 75% to 85% of them singletons. CDR1 is SQVTM and CDR2 is ANQGSEA in the germline V gene. The J segment lost 6 bases and the V segment lost 5 bases, leaving 6 bases of the junction unmatched. The CDR3 is 13 amino acids. This sequence originates from a man younger than 30 in good health. Some clones in this sample may be carry-over from other donors' samples. The sample taken for sequencing was memory CD4+ T cells from PBMCs. The subset was: CD45RA-negative fraction. The chain couples TRBV29-1 to TRBJ2-7; 11 positions match TRBD2. The CDR3 coding sequence is TGCAGCGTTCGGCGGACTAGCGGGTTCGAGCAGTACTTC. Amino acid sequence: CSVRRTSGFEQYF.